This TCR beta chain was identified during a study of shared clonotypes between healthy human individuals. Study-level information: A few men and a couple of women, aged 18 to 49, were donors. Study-wide findings and caveats: Roughly 5% of naive CD4 clonotypes were common to four donors.

Generated by immunoSEQ multiplex PCR, the TCRdb table keeps only in-frame clones and is missing some. The sample records about 670,000 clones, 72% being singletons. The investigators split CD4+ cells into a CD45RA+ naive subset and a CD45RA-negative memory subset. A note on this clone: Its antigen remains unknown.

In germline, CDR1 is LNHDA, CDR2 SQIVND (reference sequence). This CDR3 comprises 14 residues. Trimming removed 3 bases from V and 4 bases from J, with 9 bases in between. The sequenced sample was memory CD4+ T cells sorted from blood. Subset in this sample: CD45RA-negative fraction. This clonotype was obtained from a woman aged 25 to 39 in good health. The chain couples TRBV19 to TRBJ2-2; D uncertain. This CDR3 is CASSISTITGELFF. CDR3 sequence (DNA): TGTGCCAGTAGTATCTCCACTATCACCGGGGAGCTGTTTTTT.